A single sample is the source of the 13 T cell receptor beta chains below, sequenced in a study of T cells in Graves' hyperthyroidism and ophthalmopathy. Template material for amplifying TCR beta CDR3 regions consisted of RNA transcripts. Carried out on the TCR CDR3, a first-round RT-PCR used the HTBI primer set. TCRdb fed the multiplex PCR reads into MiXCR, producing one record per CDR3 protein. The profile shows about 98,000 distinct CDR3 sequences, approximately 39% of them singletons. Material for sequencing was peripheral blood or thyroid tissue (not recorded which). These receptors were collected from a woman aged 25 to 39 with Graves' hyperthyroidism.

This sequence joins TRBV6-5 and TRBJ2-7; 16 positions agree with TRBD2. Trimming cost V 6 bases and J 4 bases; bases outside gene matches: 6. The CDR3 runs 16 residues. Germline values: CDR1 MNHEY, CDR2 SVGAGI. The CDR3: CASSRGLAGGKYEQYF. Here the CDR3 DNA reads TGTGCCAGCAGCCGGGGACTAGCGGGAGGGAAGTACGAGCAGTACTTC.

The genes are TRBV13 and TRBJ2-5; D possibly corresponds to TRBD1 (6 bases). Germline V lookup: CDR1 PRHDT, CDR2 FYEKMQ (reference sequence). The V end lost 5 bases, the J end lost 5 bases, and 15 bases lay between the germline ends. The CDR3 length is 14 residues. CDR3 sequence reads: CASSLRTVWETQYF. CDR3 DNA sequence: TGTGCCAGCAGCCTACGGACAGTATGGGAGACCCAGTACTTC.

There are many counts of this clonotype. The V and J genes are TRBV20-1 and TRBJ2-3, with D possibly being TRBD1 (7 bases). The CDR3 covers 13 residues. Germline V lookup: CDR1 DFQATT, CDR2 SNEGSKA (reference sequence). In DNA form, the CDR3 reads TGCAGCCCCTTGGGGGGACAGTCAGATACGCAGTATTTT. Residues: CSPLGGQSDTQYF.

The rearrangement uses TRBV5-1 and TRBJ2-7; TRBD2 matches at 8 bases. The CDR3 is 15 amino acids. The J segment lost 3 bases and the V segment lost 0 bases, leaving 5 bases of the junction unmatched. The germline V gene encodes CDR1 SGHRS and CDR2 YFSETQ. The CDR3 sequence is CASSLGGTSRYEQYF. The CDR3 bases are TGCGCCAGCAGCTTGGGGGGGACTAGTCGCTACGAGCAGTACTTC.

V and J are TRBV25-1 and TRBJ2-7; a weak D match, TRBD1 (6 bases). Germline CDR1 MGHDK, CDR2 SYGVNS. The V end was cut by 4 bases, the J end by 7 bases, with 11 bases between. The CDR3 runs to 12 residues. The CDR3 loop is CASSGTALEQYF. The CDR3 bases are TGTGCCAGCAGTGGGACAGCCCTGGAGCAGTACTTC.

As regards this clonotype: One end of the junction fails to match germline, which may point to a read error. V and J are TRBV2 and TRBJ1-4, with 10 bases aligning to TRBD1. The V gene's germline CDR1 is SNHLY and CDR2 FYNNEI. The length of the CDR3 is 14 residues. The CDR3 reads CAGSRDRGNEKLFF. Written as DNA, the CDR3 is TGTGCCGGCAGTCGGGACAGGGGTAATGAAAAACTGTTCTTT.

This clonotype was detected ten times or more. The chain joins TRBV10-3 to TRBJ1-1; a weak D match, TRBD1 (5 bases). The CDR3 totals 12 residues. Trimming shortened V by 3 bases and J by 6 bases, and 8 bases separated the two germline ends. Germline V gene sequence: CDR1 ENHRY, CDR2 SYGVKD. CDR3 coding DNA: TGTGCCATCAGTGAAGGGGTCTCTGAAGCTTTCTTT. As protein: CAISEGVSEAFF.

This sequence joins TRBV10-2 and TRBJ2-5, with 7 positions matching TRBD1. Germline CDR1 WSHSY, CDR2 SAAADI. After removal of 8 bases from V and 7 bases from J, the junction contained 4 bases not matched to a gene. The CDR3 is 11 amino acids. The CDR3 DNA reads as TGCGCCAGCCAGGGGGATAGGACCCAGTACTTC. Its protein product is CASQGDRTQYF.

This clonotype came up many times. J is TRBJ1-2 and V is TRBV7-2, with D perhaps TRBD1 (5 bases). Between the trimmed V and J ends, which lost 0 bases and 1 base, there was a span of 12 bases. This CDR3 region has 16 residues. CDR1 and CDR2 from the germline V gene are SGHTA and FQGNSA. Here the CDR3 DNA reads TGTGCCAGCAGCTTAGCGCCTATGGGGGATAACTATGGCTACACCTTC. Translation: CASSLAPMGDNYGYTF.

This clonotype was recorded at least ten times. This sequence joins TRBV12-3 or TRBV12-4 and TRBJ1-5; possible D gene TRBD1, 6 bases. This CDR3 comprises 15 residues. V was shortened by 6 bases and J by 7 bases, with 19 bases between the two germline ends. CDR3 DNA: TGTGCCAGCAGAACAGGGCAAAGGAGGAACCAGCCCCAGCATTTT. This translates into CASRTGQRRNQPQHF.

Ten or more counts support this clonotype. CDR3 in DNA: TGTGCCAGCCAGCGGACAGGCTCTGGAAACACCATATATTTT. This gives the protein CASQRTGSGNTIYF. The V gene is TRBV18, the J gene TRBJ1-3, with 7 bases identical to TRBD1. The CDR3 length is 14 residues. CDR1 is KGHSH and CDR2 is LQKENI in the germline V gene. The trim removed 8 bases at V and 0 bases at J, leaving 4 bases unmatched.

The gene calls are TRBV20-1 and TRBJ2-2; a weak D match, TRBD2 (6 bases). The CDR3 length is 15 residues. With 1 base removed from V and 1 base from J, the gap between germline ends came to 10 bases. CDR1 DFQATT and CDR2 SNEGSKA come from the germline V gene (reference sequence). CDR3 nucleotides: TGCAGTGCTAGAGGGTCGACTAGGAACACCGGGGAGCTGTTTTTT. Its protein product is CSARGSTRNTGELFF.

V usage is TRBV25-1 and J usage is TRBJ1-5; TRBD1 aligns across 10 bases. The germline gives CDR1 MGHDK, CDR2 SYGVNS. V gave up 8 bases and J gave up 7 bases; unmatched junction bases: 11. This CDR3 has 15 residues. CDR3 sequence (DNA): TGTGCCAGCGCTCCCCCGGGACAGGGGTACCAGCCCCAGCATTTT. It specifies CASAPPGQGYQPQHF.